This T cell receptor (beta chain) was found in a study of identical twins. Overall study results and limits: Insertions were reduced in abundant cord blood beta clonotypes but not in memory repertoires.

TCRdb re-analysed the 5' RACE reads in MiXCR, keeping a single row per CDR3 protein. The sample has about 690,000 distinct CDR3 sequences; approximately 6% are singletons. This clonotype was seen at least ten times. The target antigen is unknown. The TCR was taken from a man younger than 30 in good health. Sequenced sample: naive T cells sorted from blood.

The CDR3 DNA is TGCAGCGTTCACGCTAGGATACCGGGACTAGCCCTATTGCGGAATGAGCAGTTCTTC. Its translation is CSVHARIPGLALLRNEQFF. V and J are TRBV29-1 and TRBJ2-1, with 9 bases aligning to TRBD2. Unmatched junction bases numbered 24, after V lost 5 bases and J lost 7 bases. The CDR3 totals 19 residues. The germline CDR1 and CDR2 sequences are SQVTM and ANQGSEA.